This is a list of T cell receptor beta chains from one sample in a study of blood T cell repertoires in COVID-19. Libraries were prepared by immunoSEQ multiplex PCR; TCRdb keeps only in-frame clonotypes and omits some of them. The sample yields 200,000 to 300,000 clones, around nine tenths seen once. The sequenced material came from peripheral blood. All receptors come from a middle-aged man who had recovered from COVID-19. The CDR3 runs from the conserved cysteine through the conserved F or W.

TRBJ1-6 | TRBV25-1 | CASSHPGTGNSPLHF
TRBJ2-7 | TRBV7-8 | CASTPGGTYEQYF
TRBJ2-1 | TRBV4-2 | CASSQASSGTYNEQFF
TRBJ2-5 | TRBV15 | CATTADRGREETQYF
TRBJ1-1 | TRBV10-2 | CASSEDREAFF
TRBJ2-3 | TRBV27 | CASSLIGTATDTQYF
TRBJ1-1 | TRBV10-3 | CAISERDEAFF
TRBJ1-5 | TRBV7-2 | CASSRRGGDNQPQHF
TRBJ1-5 | TRBV2 | CASSEGAGEPQHF
TRBJ2-1 | TRBV2 | CASSALAGLNEQFF
TRBJ2-7 | TRBV4-2 | CASSQGGSSYEQYF
TRBJ1-1 | TRBV10-3 | CAIRRDSQGNTEAFF
TRBJ2-1 | TRBV10-2 | CASSDGTSGARGEQFF
TRBJ2-1 | TRBV10-3 | CAISESLAGGGDNEQFF
TRBJ1-1 | TRBV10-3 | CAIGRTESEAFF
TRBJ2-5 | TRBV2 | CASSVGSTGGETQYF
TRBJ2-6 | TRBV3-1/TRBV3-2 | CASSQGRTGRDVLTF
TRBJ2-2 | TRBV9 | CASSVGWRGGHTGELFF
TRBJ2-1 | TRBV6-5 | CASKRTSGPYNEQFF
TRBJ2-1 | TRBV5-1 | CASSGGMTVNEQFF
TRBJ2-1 | TRBV7-9 | CASSYSPVEQFF
TRBJ2-6 | TRBV5-4 | CASSLSAGTGANVLTF
TRBJ2-5 | TRBV9 | CASSGAYQETQYF
TRBJ2-7 | TRBV3-1/TRBV3-2 | CASSHGLGYEQYF
TRBJ2-1 | TRBV12-3/TRBV12-4 | CASSPPSYNEQFF
TRBJ1-1 | TRBV12-3/TRBV12-4 | CASSRAGSTEAFF
TRBJ2-4 | TRBV19 | CATAQGVGDIQYF
TRBJ1-5 | TRBV5-8 | CASSLEGQSNQPQHF
TRBJ2-7 | TRBV6-2/TRBV6-3 | CASSPWTSGTYEQYF
TRBJ2-7 | TRBV6-2/TRBV6-3 | CASSQTGGGSYEQYF
TRBJ2-5 | TRBV3-1/TRBV3-2 | CASSSDRVGRGETQYF
TRBJ2-7 | TRBV11-3 | CASSLESGILPYEQYF
TRBJ1-5 | TRBV19 | CASSSLGQGNQPQHF
TRBJ1-6 | TRBV5-8 | CASSFPGNNSPLHF
TRBJ2-1 | TRBV2 | CASSKPGLAGGIRNEQFF
TRBJ2-7 | TRBV11-2 | CASSLGQGTYEQYF
TRBJ1-1 | TRBV18 | CASSPTQGVGNTEAFF
TRBJ1-1 | TRBV27 | CASTRGAEAFF
TRBJ2-1 | TRBV5-6 | CASSPPGPAYNEQFF
TRBJ2-1 | TRBV7-9 | CASSGGLAGGYGVSQFF
TRBJ2-5 | TRBV25-1 | CASSEGSQETQYF
TRBJ2-5 | TRBV2 | CASSDVTGYQETQYF
TRBJ2-7 | TRBV29-1 | CSVRGRQVYEQYF
TRBJ2-5 | TRBV28 | CASREDSRRLGTQYF